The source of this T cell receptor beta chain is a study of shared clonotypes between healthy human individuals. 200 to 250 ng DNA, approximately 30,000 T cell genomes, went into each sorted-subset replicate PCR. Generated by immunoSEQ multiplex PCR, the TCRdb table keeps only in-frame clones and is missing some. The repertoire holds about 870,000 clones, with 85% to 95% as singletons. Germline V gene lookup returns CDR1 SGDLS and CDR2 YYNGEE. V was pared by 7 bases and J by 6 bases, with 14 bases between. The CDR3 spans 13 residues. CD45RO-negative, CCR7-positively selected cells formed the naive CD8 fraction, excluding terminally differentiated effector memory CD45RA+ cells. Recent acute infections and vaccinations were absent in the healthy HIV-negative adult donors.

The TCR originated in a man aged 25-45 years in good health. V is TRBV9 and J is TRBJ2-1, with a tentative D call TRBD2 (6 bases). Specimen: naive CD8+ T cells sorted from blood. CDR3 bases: TGTGCCAGCCAGGAGGGACTTAGCAATGAGCAGTTCTTC. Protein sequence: CASQEGLSNEQFF. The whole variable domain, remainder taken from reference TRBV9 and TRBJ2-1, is DSGVTQTPKHLITATGQRVTLRCSPRSGDLSVYWYQQSLDQGLQFLIQYYNGEERAKGNILERFSAQQFPDLHSELNLSSLELGDSALYFCASQEGLSNEQFFGPGTRLTVL.